The 23 T cell receptor beta chains listed next were all sequenced from one sample in a study of OX40 agonist ivuxolimab in advanced cancers. The data were produced by immunoSEQ multiplex PCR, yet TCRdb's version contains in-frame clones alone and is incomplete. The sample consists of about 74,000 clones, roughly 83% of them appearing once. The sample consisted of CD4+ or CD8+ T cells sorted from blood, taken in a trial of the OX40 agonist ivuxolimab. These receptors all stem from an adult with an advanced solid tumor such as melanoma, head and neck, liver or kidney cancer.

This clone was counted a few times. The chain has TRBV5-1 and TRBJ2-3; 9 positions agree with TRBD1. There are 16 residues in the CDR3. J gave up 7 bases and V 0 bases, and 9 bases lay outside the gene matches. Germline CDR1 and CDR2: SGHRS and YFSETQ. The CDR3 region is CASSLEGGQGHYTQYF. CDR3 in DNA: TGCGCCAGCAGCTTGGAGGGGGGACAGGGCCACTATACGCAGTATTTT.

The chain combines TRBV5-1 with TRBJ2-3, with a weak D call TRBD2 (7 bases). This CDR3 is built from 15 residues. Trimming stripped 4 bases from V and 4 bases from J, with 16 bases between. In germline, CDR1 is SGHRS, CDR2 YFSETQ. CDR3 DNA sequence: TGCGCCAGCAGCGCTTCACCGGGGGGCCCAGATACGCAGTATTTT. It translates to CASSASPGGPDTQYF.

V is TRBV15 and J is TRBJ2-5; 11 positions agree with TRBD1. Per the germline V gene, CDR1 is LNHNV and CDR2 is YYDKDF (reference sequence). The CDR3 consists of 18 residues. The J segment lost 4 bases and the V segment lost 4 bases, leaving 14 bases of the junction unmatched. DNA of the CDR3: TGTGCCACCAGCATTCTCCCCACCGGGACAGGGGGGAGAGAGACCCAGTACTTC. This sequence encodes CATSILPTGTGGRETQYF.

This chain connects TRBV29-1 to TRBJ2-7; 10 bases are shared with TRBD1. Trimming at V came to 4 bases and at J to 1 base, leaving 7 bases not matched to a gene. Germline lookup yields CDR1 SQVTM and CDR2 ANQGSEA. There are 15 residues in the CDR3. In nucleotides, the CDR3 is TGCAGCGTTGGAGGGACAGGGGATCGGTCCTACGAGCAGTACTTC. The encoded protein is CSVGGTGDRSYEQYF.

CDR3 sequence reads: CASSQGQEGFYGYTF. CDR3 nucleotides: TGCGCCAGCAGCCAAGGACAGGAGGGGTTCTATGGCTACACCTTC. The chain carries TRBV4-3 and TRBJ1-2; D perhaps matches TRBD1 (6 bases). Germline-derived CDR1 and CDR2 are LGHNA and YSLEER. Trimming removed 1 base at V and 4 bases at J, with 13 bases between. CDR3 size: 15 residues.

The J gene is TRBJ2-5, the V gene TRBV5-5; D tentatively reads TRBD1 or TRBD2 (5 bases each). Germline-derived CDR1 and CDR2 are SGHKS and YYEKEE (reference sequence). This CDR3 spans 14 amino acids. V was trimmed by 0 bases and J by 5 bases, leaving 11 bases between them. CDR3 sequence reads: CASSLELGVETQYF. In DNA form, the CDR3 reads TGTGCCAGCAGCTTGGAGTTGGGGGTGGAGACCCAGTACTTC.

The rearrangement joins TRBV5-6 to TRBJ2-7; 9 nucleotides line up with TRBD2. This CDR3 has 15 amino acids. Germline lookup yields CDR1 SGHDT and CDR2 YYEEEE. The V and J ends lost 5 bases and 5 bases, in that order; junction bases with no gene match: 11. The CDR3 is CASSITGTSIDEQYF. DNA for the CDR3: TGTGCCAGCAGTATTACCGGGACTAGCATCGACGAGCAGTACTTC.

In this sample, this clone turned up once. The chain recombines TRBV6-6 with TRBJ2-7; D remains ambiguous. V was trimmed by 0 bases and J by 6 bases, leaving 18 bases between them. The CDR3 runs to 16 residues. Germline V gene data show CDR1 as MNHNY and CDR2 as SVGAGI (reference sequence). As DNA, the CDR3 is TGTGCCAGCAGTTACTCGATGGGAAGTGGTCTTCTCGAGCAGTACTTC. Its translation: CASSYSMGSGLLEQYF.

A few counts support this clone. V is TRBV10-1 and J is TRBJ2-7; D remains unclear. The CDR3 has 16 residues. V lost 0 bases, J lost 2 bases, and 14 bases lay in between. Germline V gene sequence: CDR1 WNHNN, CDR2 SYGVQD (reference sequence). CDR3 residues: CASSESCGDCPYEQYF. The CDR3 DNA reads as TGCGCCAGCAGTGAGTCGTGTGGGGATTGCCCCTACGAGCAGTACTTC.

CDR3: CASSREQVGINYGYTF. DNA for the CDR3: TGTGCCAGCAGCCGAGAACAGGTGGGGATTAACTATGGCTACACCTTC. The gene calls are TRBV4-2 and TRBJ1-2; possible D gene TRBD1, 5 bases. The CDR3 runs to 16 residues. V lost 4 bases and J lost 1, with 16 bases in between. CDR1 is LGHNA, CDR2 YNFKEQ, per germline.

This sequence joins TRBV5-1 and TRBJ1-3; D is ambiguous. CDR3 length: 13 amino acids. CDR1 SGHRS and CDR2 YFSETQ come from the germline V gene. Trimming took off 6 bases at V and 2 bases at J, with 9 bases between the two ends. The CDR3 DNA is TGCGCCAGCACACTTTCTCCTGGAAACACCATATATTTT. Its translation: CASTLSPGNTIYF.

The chain has TRBV7-2 and TRBJ2-2, with D possibly being TRBD1 (6 bases). Germline CDR1 SGHTA, CDR2 FQGNSA. The CDR3 length is 14 residues. Trimming shortened V by 6 bases and J by 1 base, and 9 bases separated the two germline ends. CDR3 amino acids: CASRLQGNTGELFF. DNA for the CDR3: TGTGCCAGCAGACTACAGGGGAACACCGGGGAGCTGTTTTTT.

This chain's CDR3 is CASSIPGHSTF. In nucleotides, the CDR3 is TGTGCCAGCAGTATCCCGGGACACTCCACCTTC. This chain joins TRBV6-6 and TRBJ1-2, with TRBD1 as a possible D gene (6 bases). The CDR3 runs 11 residues. Germline lookup yields CDR1 MNHNY and CDR2 SVGAGI (reference sequence). The V end lost 5 bases, the J end lost 13 bases, and 14 bases lay between the germline ends.

This CDR3 reads CASSELLSYEQYF. The CDR3 DNA reads as TGTGCCAGCAGTGAACTATTGTCCTACGAGCAGTACTTC. The V and J genes are TRBV2 and TRBJ2-7; no firm D call. The CDR3 spans 13 residues. Germline V gene data show CDR1 as SNHLY and CDR2 as FYNNEI. The V end lost 2 bases, the J end lost 1 base, and 6 bases lay between the germline ends.

This clone was counted once. V and J are TRBV5-6 and TRBJ2-5; 9 bases match TRBD2. With V trimmed by 7 bases and J by 3 bases, 13 bases remained unmatched. This CDR3 is 16 amino acids long. Germline CDR1 is SGHDT and CDR2 is YYEEEE. The chain's CDR3 is CASSPGLGLAEETQYF. The CDR3 nucleotides read TGTGCCAGCTCCCCGGGCCTGGGACTAGCTGAAGAGACCCAGTACTTC.

This chain uses TRBV7-2 with TRBJ2-1; 9 nucleotides align to TRBD2. The CDR3 totals 14 residues. Per the germline V gene, CDR1 is SGHTA and CDR2 is FQGNSA. J lost 7 bases, V lost 5 bases, and 6 bases had no gene match. The CDR3 is CASSLIAGDNEQFF. The CDR3 bases are TGTGCCAGCAGCCTTATAGCGGGGGATAATGAGCAGTTCTTC.

The chain is built from TRBV28 and TRBJ1-1; possibly TRBD1 for D (6 bases). Germline CDR1 reads MDHEN; CDR2 reads SYDVKM. The CDR3 totals 16 residues. Trimming cost V 3 bases and J 2 bases, with 16 bases left between them. This CDR3 reads CASSFPAYRANTEAFF. The CDR3 region has the DNA TGTGCCAGCAGTTTTCCTGCATACAGGGCTAACACTGAAGCTTTCTTT. Variable domain in full (rest from reference TRBV28 and TRBJ1-1): DVKVTQSSRYLVKRTGEKVFLECVQDMDHENMFWYRQDPGLGLRLIYFSYDVKMKEKGDIPEGYSVSREKKERFSLILESASTNQTSMYLCASSFPAYRANTEAFFGQGTRLTVV.

The V gene is TRBV28, the J gene TRBJ1-3; unclear D gene. The V end lost 8 bases, the J end lost 0 bases, and 14 bases lay between the germline ends. Germline V gene lookup returns CDR1 MDHEN and CDR2 SYDVKM. This CDR3 spans 15 amino acids. The chain's CDR3 is CASVQTGNSGNTIYF. CDR3 DNA: TGTGCCAGCGTACAAACGGGGAACTCTGGAAACACCATATATTTT.

The rearrangement uses TRBV4-1 and TRBJ1-1; D perhaps matches TRBD1 (5 bases). Germline values: CDR1 MGHRA, CDR2 YSYEKL. This CDR3 has 15 amino acids. Trimming removed 4 bases at V and 5 bases at J, with 17 bases between. CDR3 protein: CASSPSAGRGTEAFF. In nucleotides, the CDR3 is TGCGCCAGCAGCCCGTCCGCGGGCCGGGGGACTGAAGCTTTCTTT.

The rearrangement links TRBV7-9 to TRBJ1-2; perhaps TRBD1 as D (5 bases). The germline V and J ends were trimmed by 5 bases and 8 bases, with 15 bases remaining between them. This CDR3 region has 13 residues. Germline V gene lookup returns CDR1 SEHNR and CDR2 FQNEAQ (reference sequence). CDR3 residues: CASSAPTGDGYTF. The DNA for the CDR3 is TGTGCCAGCAGCGCACCAACAGGAGACGGCTACACCTTC. Variable domain in full (rest from reference TRBV7-9 and TRBJ1-2): DTGVSQNPRHKITKRGQNVTFRCDPISEHNRLYWYRQTLGQGPEFLTYFQNEAQLEKSRLLSDRFSAERPKGSFSTLEIQRTEQGDSAMYLCASSAPTGDGYTFGSGTRLTVV.

The chain combines TRBV10-1 with TRBJ1-4, with TRBD1 as a possible D gene (5 bases). Germline V gives CDR1 WNHNN, CDR2 SYGVQD (reference sequence). The V gene lost 0 bases and the J gene lost 2 bases, with 10 bases spanning the gap. The CDR3 is 16 amino acids. The DNA of the CDR3 is TGCGCCAGCAGTGAGTCCAGGGTGGAGACTAATGAAAAACTGTTTTTT. Encoded protein: CASSESRVETNEKLFF.

This rearrangement joins TRBV11-1 to TRBJ2-5; weak D call: TRBD2 (5 bases). Germline loops: CDR1 SGHAT, CDR2 FQDESV (reference sequence). V was cut by 1 base and J by 2 bases, with 11 bases left in between. This CDR3 spans 15 amino acids. The CDR3 loop reads CASSLGLAIQETQYF. In DNA form, the CDR3 reads TGTGCCAGCAGCTTAGGTCTAGCAATACAAGAGACCCAGTACTTC.

The V call is TRBV5-8, the J call TRBJ2-1; no clear D. CDR3 length: 13 amino acids. V lost 1 base and J 4 bases, leaving 6 bases between the germline ends. CDR1 and CDR2 (germline): SGHTS, YDEGEE. Here the CDR3 DNA reads TGTGCCAGCAGCTTGAATGGGTACAATGAGCAGTTCTTC. Translating gives CASSLNGYNEQFF.